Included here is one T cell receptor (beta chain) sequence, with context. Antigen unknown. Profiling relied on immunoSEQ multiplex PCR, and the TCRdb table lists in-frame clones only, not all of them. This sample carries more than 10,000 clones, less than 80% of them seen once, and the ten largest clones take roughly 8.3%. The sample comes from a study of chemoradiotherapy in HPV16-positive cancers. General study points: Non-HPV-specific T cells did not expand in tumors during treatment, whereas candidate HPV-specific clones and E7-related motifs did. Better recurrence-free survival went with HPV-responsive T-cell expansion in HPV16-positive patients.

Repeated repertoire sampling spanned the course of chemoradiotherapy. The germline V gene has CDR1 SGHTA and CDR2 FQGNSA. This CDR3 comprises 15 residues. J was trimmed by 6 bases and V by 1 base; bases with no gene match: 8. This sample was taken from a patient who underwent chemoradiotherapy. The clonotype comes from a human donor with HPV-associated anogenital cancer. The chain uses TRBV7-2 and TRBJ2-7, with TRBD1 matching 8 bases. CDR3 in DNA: TGTGCCAGCAGCTTAGACGGGACAGGATCACGCGAGCAGTACTTC. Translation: CASSLDGTGSREQYF.